These 20 T cell receptor beta chains share one sample of origin, sequenced in a study of tumor-infiltrating lymphocytes in primary liver carcinoma (dated by TCRdb to 2016 to 2017). Blood RNA was extracted from unsorted whole blood with TRIzol reagent; germline DNA came from the DNeasy Blood & Tissue kit. Reads for this sample came from an Illumina HiSeq 2500. Using a constant-region primer and ProtoScript II reverse transcriptase, TCRbeta-specific cDNA was reverse-transcribed from approximately 0.5 ug total RNA. Construction of the TCRbeta libraries relied on three nested rounds of multiplex PCR, following a slightly modified ARM-PCR procedure. Each of the first two PCR rounds ran for approximately 9 cycles using multiplex TRBV1-TRBV30 forward primers together with a Cbeta reverse primer. The public reads were reprocessed in TCRdb via fastp at Q25 and MiXCR, keeping in-frame beta chains. All rows with the same CDR3 protein become a single entry with the most common DNA and genes. The sample table records 300,000 to 350,000 distinct CDR3 sequences; around three fifths of these occur just once. Together, the top ten hold about 6.3% of the sample.

The specimen sequenced was peripheral blood. The receptors originated from a middle-aged man with primary liver carcinoma and hepatitis B virus infection.

The chain links TRBV11-2 to TRBJ1-2; D gene unclear. This CDR3 is 18 amino acids long. V was cut by 5 bases and J by 4 bases, with 26 bases left in between. Germline assignment: CDR1 SGHAT and CDR2 FQNNGV. CDR3 coding DNA: TGTGCCAGCAGCCGCGTTGAGGAAAGGCGAGTAACTTTCTATGGCTACACCTTC. Translating gives CASSRVEERRVTFYGYTF.

Regarding this clonotype: A much larger clone differs by one base, so this may be a read error. The gene calls are TRBV6-2 or TRBV6-3 and TRBJ2-7, with 7 bases aligning to TRBD2. This CDR3 is built from 15 residues. CDR1 and CDR2 (germline): MNHEY, SVGEGT. The CDR3 sequence is CVSSLAGTTAYEQYF. Written as DNA, the CDR3 is TGTGTCAGCAGTTTGGCCGGGACTACCGCCTACGAGCAGTACTTC.

The genes are TRBV4-2 and TRBJ1-2; perhaps TRBD1 as D (6 bases). CDR1 and CDR2 from the germline V gene are LGHNA and YNFKEQ. The V gene lost 7 bases and the J gene lost 5 bases, with 14 bases spanning the gap. CDR3 length: 13 amino acids. The CDR3 loop reads CASIGQWEYGYTF. CDR3 nucleotides: TGTGCCAGCATAGGACAGTGGGAATATGGCTACACCTTC.

About this clonotype itself: With a much larger clone just one base away, this may be a read error. This sequence joins TRBV6-1 and TRBJ2-7; D possibly corresponds to TRBD2 (5 bases). The germline gives CDR1 MNHNS, CDR2 SASEGT. V lost 3 bases, J lost 7 bases, and 10 bases lay in between. The length of the CDR3 is 12 residues. The CDR3 protein is CASSEERAEQYF. The CDR3 nucleotides are TGTGCCAGCAGTGAGGAGAGGGCGGAGCAGTACTTC.

As to this clonotype: Being one base from a much bigger clone, this may be a read error. The gene calls are TRBV12-3 or TRBV12-4 and TRBJ2-5; 7 bases are a match to TRBD2. Unmatched junction bases numbered 3, after V lost 2 bases and J lost 3 bases. The CDR3 has 14 residues. The CDR3 region is CASSLTGGEETQYF. CDR3 DNA sequence: TGTGCCAGCAGTTTAACGGGAGGTGAAGAGACCCAGTACTTC.

Concerning this clonotype itself: It may be a read error: a sequence one base away is much more abundant. The gene calls are TRBV5-4 and TRBJ2-3; D is possibly TRBD1 (5 bases). The CDR3 spans 16 residues. The V and J ends lost 4 bases and 1 base respectively, with 16 bases between them. The V gene's germline CDR1 is SGHNT and CDR2 YYREEE (reference sequence). CDR3 sequence reads: CASSTGPQVGTDTQYF. DNA for the CDR3: TGTGCCAGCAGCACAGGACCCCAAGTTGGCACAGATACGCAGTATTTT.

Comments on this clonotype: An end of the junction does not agree with germline; a read error may underlie this. The chain is built from TRBV11-2 and TRBJ2-7, with D perhaps assigned TRBD1 or TRBD2 (7 bases each). The CDR3 has 16 residues. The germline V gene has CDR1 SGHAT and CDR2 FQNNGV. The CDR3 spells CVSSLGQAGARYEQYF. As DNA, the CDR3 is TGTGTCAGCAGCTTAGGACAGGCGGGAGCTAGATACGAGCAGTACTTC.

This clonotype was counted a few times. The rearrangement joins TRBV11-2 to TRBJ2-7; possibly TRBD1 for D (6 bases). This CDR3 has 13 residues. V lost 7 bases, J lost 12 bases, and 22 bases lay in between. The V gene's germline CDR1 is SGHAT and CDR2 FQNNGV. CDR3 region: CASNTGIGGYWYF. The CDR3 bases are TGTGCCAGCAACACCGGGATAGGGGGATATTGGTACTTC.

The gene calls are TRBV29-1 and TRBJ2-7; no firm D call. The V gene's germline CDR1 is SQVTM and CDR2 ANQGSEA. CDR3 length equals 11 residues. The V gene lost 6 bases and the J gene lost 5 bases, with 11 bases spanning the gap. CDR3 DNA sequence: TGCAGCGTAACTGGATCTGACGAGCAGTACTTC. This sequence encodes CSVTGSDEQYF.

This clonotype has a count of ten or more. The chain links TRBV12-3 or TRBV12-4 to TRBJ2-3, with 7 bases aligning to TRBD1. The V gene end was trimmed by 5 bases and the J gene end by 2 bases; junction bases not matched to a gene: 4. The CDR3 covers 14 residues. The CDR3 DNA sequence: TGTGCCAGCAGTCGACAGGGCCTCACAGATACGCAGTATTTT. Encoded protein: CASSRQGLTDTQYF.

Remarks on this clonotype: One junction end disagrees with the germline gene, perhaps due to a read error. The chain recombines TRBV6-1 with TRBJ2-2, with 10 bases fitting TRBD1. CDR3 length: 17 amino acids. CDR1 MNHNS and CDR2 SASEGT come from the germline V gene. The CDR3 reads CASSEEPGQGITGEPFF. In DNA, the CDR3 is TGTGCCAGCAGTGAAGAACCGGGACAGGGGATCACCGGGGAGCCGTTTTTT.

This clonotype showed up just a few times. The chain carries TRBV20-1 and TRBJ2-5; D not certain. This CDR3 has 12 residues. Germline V CDR1 and CDR2: DFQATT, SNEGSKA (reference sequence). V was pared by 3 bases and J by 8 bases, with 13 bases between. In DNA form, the CDR3 reads TGCAGTGCTAGCGGTCATCCAGGAACCCAGTACTTC. Translation: CSASGHPGTQYF.

Only a few counts were recorded for this clonotype. The genes are TRBV4-1 and TRBJ1-3, with 7 bases identical to TRBD1. The length of the CDR3 is 17 residues. J was trimmed by 3 bases and V by 0 bases; bases with no gene match: 8. CDR1 is MGHRA, CDR2 YSYEKL, per germline. The CDR3, as DNA: TGCGCCAGCAGCCAAGATCCCCCACAGGGGCTTGGAAACACCATATATTTT. Amino acid sequence: CASSQDPPQGLGNTIYF.

This clonotype was detected a few times. A read error may be the cause here, since a much bigger clone is one base away. V is TRBV13 and J is TRBJ2-7; 9 bases are shared with TRBD1. CDR3 length: 14 amino acids. The V gene's germline CDR1 is PRHDT and CDR2 FYEKMQ (reference sequence). CDR3 residues: CANSDRTGEYEQYF. The CDR3 nucleotides read TGTGCCAACAGCGACCGGACAGGGGAGTACGAGCAGTACTTC.

This clonotype was picked up many times. The chain has TRBV29-1 and TRBJ2-2; D is perhaps TRBD1 or TRBD2 (5 bases each). This CDR3 is 14 amino acids long. Trimming removed 4 bases from V and 1 base from J, with 10 bases in between. Germline CDR1 reads SQVTM; CDR2 reads ANQGSEA. Here the CDR3 DNA reads TGCAGCGTTGGGCAGGGAGTGAACACCGGGGAGCTGTTTTTT. It encodes CSVGQGVNTGELFF.

In its sample, this clonotype was seen many times. This chain connects TRBV10-2 to TRBJ2-7; 10 nucleotides match TRBD1. The J segment lost 2 bases and the V segment lost 8 bases, leaving 6 bases of the junction unmatched. Looked up from germline, CDR1 is WSHSY and CDR2 is SAAADI. The CDR3 sequence is 14 residues long. CDR3 DNA: TGCGCCAGCGGTGGGGGACAGGGGACCTACGAGCAGTACTTC. Translating gives CASGGGQGTYEQYF.

Comment on this clonotype: One end of the junction does not line up with germline, which may come from a read error. The chain has TRBV11-2 and TRBJ2-3; D is uncertain. The CDR3 spans 12 residues. CDR1 and CDR2 (germline): SGHAT, FQNNGV. The CDR3 DNA is TGTGCCAGCAGCTCGACGCAGGATATGCAGTATTTT. Residues: CASSSTQDMQYF.

This clonotype was counted ten times or more. The chain uses TRBV11-2 and TRBJ2-5; 9 bases fit TRBD2. This CDR3 is built from 17 residues. CDR1 SGHAT and CDR2 FQNNGV come from the germline V gene. Trimming took 5 bases from V and 5 from J; bases not matched to a gene: 15. In nucleotides, the CDR3 is TGTGCCAGCAGCGGAAGTCGCGGCGGGAGGGCCGGGGAGACCCAGTACTTC. It yields the protein CASSGSRGGRAGETQYF.

The chain combines TRBV11-2 with TRBJ2-7; 12 bases align to TRBD2. The length of the CDR3 is 13 residues. CDR1 is SGHAT and CDR2 is FQNNGV in the germline V gene. Written as DNA, the CDR3 is TGTGCCAGCAGCTCGATAACTAGCGGGAGGCCCTCAGTC. This translates into CASSSITSGRPSV.

This clonotype was picked up many times. The chain couples TRBV4-1 to TRBJ2-4; D perhaps matches TRBD2 (7 bases). The CDR3 sequence is 14 residues long. V was clipped by 1 base and J by 8 bases, with 12 bases between them. Per germline, CDR1 MGHRA and CDR2 YSYEKL. CDR3 in amino acids: CASSQGGGADIQYF. DNA for the CDR3: TGCGCCAGCAGCCAAGGGGGGGGCGCAGACATTCAGTACTTC.